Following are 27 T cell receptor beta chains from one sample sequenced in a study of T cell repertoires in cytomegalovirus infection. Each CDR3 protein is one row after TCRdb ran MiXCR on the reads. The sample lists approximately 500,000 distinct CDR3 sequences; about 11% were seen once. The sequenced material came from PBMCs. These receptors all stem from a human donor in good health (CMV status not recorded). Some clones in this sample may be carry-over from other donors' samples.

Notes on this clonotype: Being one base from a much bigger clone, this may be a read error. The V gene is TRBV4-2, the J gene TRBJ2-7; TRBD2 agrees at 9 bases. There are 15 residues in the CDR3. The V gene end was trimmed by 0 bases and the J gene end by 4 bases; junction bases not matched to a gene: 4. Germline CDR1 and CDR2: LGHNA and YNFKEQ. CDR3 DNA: TGTGCCAGCAGCCAAGAGTCGGGACTAGCTTACGAGCAGTACTTC. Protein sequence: CASSQESGLAYEQYF.

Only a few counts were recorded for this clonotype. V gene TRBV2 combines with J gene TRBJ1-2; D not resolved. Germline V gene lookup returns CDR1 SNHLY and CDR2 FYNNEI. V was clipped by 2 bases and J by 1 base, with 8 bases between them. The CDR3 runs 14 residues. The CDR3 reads CASSERTFNYGYTF. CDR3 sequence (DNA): TGTGCCAGCAGTGAAAGGACCTTTAACTATGGCTACACCTTC.

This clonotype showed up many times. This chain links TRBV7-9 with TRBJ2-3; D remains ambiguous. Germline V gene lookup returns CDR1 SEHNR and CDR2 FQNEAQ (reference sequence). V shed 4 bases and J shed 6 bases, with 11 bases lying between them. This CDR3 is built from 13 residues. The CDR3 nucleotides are TGTGCCAGCAGCTCACACAATTCGGATACGCAGTATTTT. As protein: CASSSHNSDTQYF.

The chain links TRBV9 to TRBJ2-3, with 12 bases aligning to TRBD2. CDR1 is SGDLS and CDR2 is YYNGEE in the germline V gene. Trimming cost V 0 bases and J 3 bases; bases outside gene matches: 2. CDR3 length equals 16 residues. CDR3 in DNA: TGTGCCAGCAGCGTAGCTAGCGGGAGGGTAACAGATACGCAGTATTTT. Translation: CASSVASGRVTDTQYF.

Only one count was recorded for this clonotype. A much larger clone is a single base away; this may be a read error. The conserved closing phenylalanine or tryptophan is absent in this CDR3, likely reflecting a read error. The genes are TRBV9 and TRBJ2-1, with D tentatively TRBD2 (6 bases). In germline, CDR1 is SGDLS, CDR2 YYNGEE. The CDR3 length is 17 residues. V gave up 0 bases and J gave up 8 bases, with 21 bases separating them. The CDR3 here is CASSVAKWGGLDDEQFL. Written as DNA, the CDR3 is TGTGCCAGCAGCGTAGCAAAATGGGGAGGTCTGGATGATGAGCAGTTCCTC.

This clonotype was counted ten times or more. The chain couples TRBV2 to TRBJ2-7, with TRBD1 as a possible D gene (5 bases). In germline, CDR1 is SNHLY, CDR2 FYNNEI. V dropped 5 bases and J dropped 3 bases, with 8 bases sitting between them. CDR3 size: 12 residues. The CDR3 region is CASSKDSYEQYF. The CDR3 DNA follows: TGTGCCAGCAGTAAAGACAGCTACGAGCAGTACTTC.

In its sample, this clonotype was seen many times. Here the CDR3 reads CASRGLKGHNYGYTF. CDR3 sequence (DNA): TGTGCCAGCAGGGGCCTGAAGGGGCATAACTATGGCTACACCTTC. The V call is TRBV6-6, the J call TRBJ1-2; the D gene is possibly TRBD1 (5 bases). The CDR3 loop spans 15 amino acids. Trimming took 6 bases from V and 1 from J, leaving 15 bases between them. Germline CDR1 is MNHNY and CDR2 is SVGAGI (reference sequence).

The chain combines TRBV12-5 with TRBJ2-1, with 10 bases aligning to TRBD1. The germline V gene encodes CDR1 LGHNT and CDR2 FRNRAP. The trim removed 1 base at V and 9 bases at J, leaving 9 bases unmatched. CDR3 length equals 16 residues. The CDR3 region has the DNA TGTGCTAGTGGTTTGGCCGGGACAGGGGAGTTGGGTGAGCAGTTCTTC. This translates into CASGLAGTGELGEQFF.

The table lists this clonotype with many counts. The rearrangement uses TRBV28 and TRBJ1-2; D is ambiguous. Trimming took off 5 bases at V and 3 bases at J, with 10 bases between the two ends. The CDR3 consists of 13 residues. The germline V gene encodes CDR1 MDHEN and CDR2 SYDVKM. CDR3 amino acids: CASSPGRDYGYTF. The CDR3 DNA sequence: TGTGCCAGCAGTCCCGGACGGGACTATGGCTACACCTTC.

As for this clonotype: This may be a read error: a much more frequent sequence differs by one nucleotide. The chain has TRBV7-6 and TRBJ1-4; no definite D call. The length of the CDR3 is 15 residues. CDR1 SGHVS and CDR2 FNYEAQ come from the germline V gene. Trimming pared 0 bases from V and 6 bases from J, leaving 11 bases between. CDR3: CASSLASARDEKLFF. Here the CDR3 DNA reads TGTGCCAGCAGCTTAGCGTCGGCGCGGGATGAAAAACTGTTTTTT.

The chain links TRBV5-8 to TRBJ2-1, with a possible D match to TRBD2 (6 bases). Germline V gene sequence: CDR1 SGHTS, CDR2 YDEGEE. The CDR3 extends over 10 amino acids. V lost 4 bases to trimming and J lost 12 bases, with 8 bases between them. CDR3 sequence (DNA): TGTGCCAGCAGCGGGGACTGGCAGTTCTTC. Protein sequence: CASSGDWQFF.

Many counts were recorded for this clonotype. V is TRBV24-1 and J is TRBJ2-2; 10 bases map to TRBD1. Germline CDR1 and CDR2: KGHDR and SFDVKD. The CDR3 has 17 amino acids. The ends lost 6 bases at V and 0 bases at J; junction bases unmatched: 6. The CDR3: CATSTRDRGPNTGELFF. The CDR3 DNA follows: TGTGCCACCAGTACCCGCGACAGGGGGCCGAACACCGGGGAGCTGTTTTTT.

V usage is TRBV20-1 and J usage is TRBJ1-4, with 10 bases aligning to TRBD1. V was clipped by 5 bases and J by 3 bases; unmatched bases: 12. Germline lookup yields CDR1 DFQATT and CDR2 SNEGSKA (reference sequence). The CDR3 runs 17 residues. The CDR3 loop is CSALPGQGSLANEKLFF. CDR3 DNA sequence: TGCAGTGCTTTACCGGGACAGGGGAGTTTGGCTAATGAAAAACTGTTTTTT.

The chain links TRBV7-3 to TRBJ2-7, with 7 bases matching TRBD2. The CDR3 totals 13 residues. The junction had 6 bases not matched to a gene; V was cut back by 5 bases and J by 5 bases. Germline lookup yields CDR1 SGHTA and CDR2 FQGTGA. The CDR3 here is CASSPAGADEQYF. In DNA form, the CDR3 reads TGTGCCAGCAGCCCCGCGGGAGCCGACGAGCAGTACTTC. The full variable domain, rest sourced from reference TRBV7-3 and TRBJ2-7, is GAGVSQTPSNKVTEKGKYVELRCDPISGHTALYWYRQSLGQGPEFLIYFQGTGAADDSGLPNDRFFAVRPEGSVSTLKIQRTERGDSAVYLCASSPAGADEQYFGPGTRLTVT.

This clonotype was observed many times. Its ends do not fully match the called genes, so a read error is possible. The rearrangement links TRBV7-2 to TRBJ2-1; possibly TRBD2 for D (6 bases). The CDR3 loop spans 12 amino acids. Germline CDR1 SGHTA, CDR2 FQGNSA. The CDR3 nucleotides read TGTGCCAGCAGCTTCGGGGGAGGCCCCGCAAACTTC. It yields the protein CASSFGGGPANF.

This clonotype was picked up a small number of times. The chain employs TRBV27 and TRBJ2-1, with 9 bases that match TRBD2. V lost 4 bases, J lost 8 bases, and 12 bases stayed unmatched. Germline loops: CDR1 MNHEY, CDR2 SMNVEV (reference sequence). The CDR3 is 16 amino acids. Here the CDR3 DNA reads TGTGCCAGCAGTTACATCGTAGGTAGCGGGAGCGATGAGCAGTTCTTC. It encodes CASSYIVGSGSDEQFF.

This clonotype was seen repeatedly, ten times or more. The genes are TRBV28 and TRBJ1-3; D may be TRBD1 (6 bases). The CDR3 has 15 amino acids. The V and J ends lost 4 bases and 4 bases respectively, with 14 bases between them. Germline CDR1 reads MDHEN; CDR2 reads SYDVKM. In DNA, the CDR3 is TGTGCCAGCAGTTCCCGCCGGACAGCAGGAAACACCATATATTTT. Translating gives CASSSRRTAGNTIYF. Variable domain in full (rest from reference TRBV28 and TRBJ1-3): DVKVTQSSRYLVKRTGEKVFLECVQDMDHENMFWYRQDPGLGLRLIYFSYDVKMKEKGDIPEGYSVSREKKERFSLILESASTNQTSMYLCASSSRRTAGNTIYFGEGSWLTVV.

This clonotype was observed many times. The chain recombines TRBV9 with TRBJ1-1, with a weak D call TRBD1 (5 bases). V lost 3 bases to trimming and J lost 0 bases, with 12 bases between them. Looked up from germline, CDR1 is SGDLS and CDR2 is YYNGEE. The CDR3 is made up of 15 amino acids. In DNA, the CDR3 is TGTGCCAGCAGCGGATCCGGGGCTATGAACACTGAAGCTTTCTTT. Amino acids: CASSGSGAMNTEAFF.

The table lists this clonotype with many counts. Written as DNA, the CDR3 is TGTGCCAGCAGCTCCACGGGACGGCTAGCTTCTAGCACAGATACGCAGTATTTT. Translated, it gives CASSSTGRLASSTDTQYF. The gene calls are TRBV7-3 and TRBJ2-3; D might be TRBD1 or TRBD2, each matching 5 bases. Germline loops: CDR1 SGHTA, CDR2 FQGTGA. Trimming took 4 bases from V and 0 from J, leaving 20 bases between them. The CDR3 sequence is 18 residues long. The variable domain in full, completed from reference TRBV7-3 and TRBJ2-3, reads GAGVSQTPSNKVTEKGKYVELRCDPISGHTALYWYRQSLGQGPEFLIYFQGTGAADDSGLPNDRFFAVRPEGSVSTLKIQRTERGDSAVYLCASSSTGRLASSTDTQYFGPGTRLTVL.

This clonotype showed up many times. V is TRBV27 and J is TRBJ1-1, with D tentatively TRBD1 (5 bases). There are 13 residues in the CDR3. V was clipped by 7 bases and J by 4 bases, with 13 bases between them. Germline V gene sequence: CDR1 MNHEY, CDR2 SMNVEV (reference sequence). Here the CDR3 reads CASTWGGGTEAFF. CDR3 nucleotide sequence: TGTGCCAGCACATGGGGTGGGGGCACTGAAGCTTTCTTT.

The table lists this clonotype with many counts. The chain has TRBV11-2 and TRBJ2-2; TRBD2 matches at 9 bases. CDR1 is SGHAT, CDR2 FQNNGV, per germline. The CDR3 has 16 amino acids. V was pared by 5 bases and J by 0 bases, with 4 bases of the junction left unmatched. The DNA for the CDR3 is TGTGCCAGCAGCCCAACTAGCGGGCCGAACACCGGGGAGCTGTTTTTT. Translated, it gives CASSPTSGPNTGELFF.

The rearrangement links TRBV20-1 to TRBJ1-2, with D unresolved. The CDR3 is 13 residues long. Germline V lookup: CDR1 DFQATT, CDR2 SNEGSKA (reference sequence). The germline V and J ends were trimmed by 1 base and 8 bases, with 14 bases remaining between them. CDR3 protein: CSARALITNGYTF. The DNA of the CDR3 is TGCAGTGCTAGAGCTCTTATCACTAACGGCTACACCTTC.

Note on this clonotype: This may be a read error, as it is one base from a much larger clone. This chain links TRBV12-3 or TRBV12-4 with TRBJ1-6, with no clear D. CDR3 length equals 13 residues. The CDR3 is CARSLGMDSPLHF. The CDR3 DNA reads TGTGCCCGCAGTTTAGGGATGGACTCACCCCTCCACTTT.

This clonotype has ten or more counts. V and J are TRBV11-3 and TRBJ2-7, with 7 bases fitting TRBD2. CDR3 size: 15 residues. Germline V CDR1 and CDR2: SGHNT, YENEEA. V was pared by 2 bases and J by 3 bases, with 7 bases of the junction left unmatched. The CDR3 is CASSLLASGGYEQYF. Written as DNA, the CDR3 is TGTGCCAGCAGCTTACTGGCTAGCGGAGGCTACGAGCAGTACTTC.

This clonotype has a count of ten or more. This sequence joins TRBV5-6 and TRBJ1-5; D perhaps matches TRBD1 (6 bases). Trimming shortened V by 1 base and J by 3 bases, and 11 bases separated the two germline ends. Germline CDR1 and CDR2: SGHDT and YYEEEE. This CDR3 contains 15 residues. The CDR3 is CASSLSGHANQPQHF. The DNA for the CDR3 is TGTGCCAGCAGCTTGTCGGGACACGCCAATCAGCCCCAGCATTTT.

The DNA for the CDR3 is TGTGCCATCGGCGGGTACTCTGGAAACACCATATATTTT. Residues: CAIGGYSGNTIYF. The chain has TRBV10-3 and TRBJ1-3, with D unresolved. This CDR3 region has 13 residues. Deletions cut 8 bases from V and 0 bases from J, with 8 bases between. Germline V gene lookup returns CDR1 ENHRY and CDR2 SYGVKD.

In nucleotides, the CDR3 is TGCAGTGCTAGAAAAGGGACTAGCGACAATGAGCAGTTCTTC. Translation gives CSARKGTSDNEQFF. This chain links TRBV20-1 with TRBJ2-1; TRBD2 aligns across 10 bases. The V gene's germline CDR1 is DFQATT and CDR2 SNEGSKA (reference sequence). The CDR3 consists of 14 residues. V shed 2 bases, J shed 5 bases, and the junction held 3 bases outside the gene matches.